The clone carrying this T cell receptor (beta chain) has a single count. Its antigen is unidentified. The sample belongs to a study of long-term antiretroviral therapy in people with HIV. General study points: Whereas controls had wider CDR3 length ranges, HIV repertoires had narrower ones. Diversity rose after ART but stayed below transplant donor controls.

One or more pre-ART and two or more post-ART PBMC samples were available from each donor. Treated in the United States were all of the participants with HIV. Running of the v3.0 immunoSEQ assay took place at survey level. This table comes from immunoSEQ multiplex PCR, and its TCRdb copy is limited to in-frame clones, with some not included. The sample has about 28,000 clones, nearly 95% seen once. Trimming took 5 bases from V and 2 from J; bases not matched to a gene: 8. The CDR3 totals 16 residues. CDR1 is SGHTA, CDR2 FQGNSA, per germline. V is TRBV7-2 and J is TRBJ2-1; 8 positions agree with TRBD1. This receptor was taken from a man aged 25 to 40 with HIV. The sample was unsorted PBMCs, taken roughly 6.2 years after starting antiretroviral therapy. CDR3: CASSQPDRDAYNEQFF. The CDR3 coding sequence is TGTGCCAGCAGCCAACCGGACAGGGACGCCTACAATGAGCAGTTCTTC.